Following are 21 T cell receptor beta chains from one sample sequenced in a study of low-dose radiotherapy and immunotherapy resistance in tumors. Sample time point: before trial treatment. With TRAV- and TRBV-specific primers, first-strand cDNA was made, covering the alpha and beta chains. Over around 19 PCR cycles, TCRs were amplified from a constant-region primer and V-primer adapter. TCRdb itself ran the reads through MiXCR, one entry per CDR3 protein. The table records 57,000 or so distinct CDR3 sequences, 25% of them present only once. The starting material was PBMCs, obtained before treatment. The receptors here all came from a male donor with prostate cancer.

A note on this clonotype: A far larger clone is only one base removed, so a read error is likely. This sequence joins TRBV6-2 or TRBV6-3 and TRBJ2-7; 13 bases line up with TRBD2. This CDR3 is 17 amino acids long. The trim removed 6 bases at V and 7 bases at J, leaving 15 bases unmatched. Germline V gene data show CDR1 as MNHEY and CDR2 as SVGEGT. The CDR3 DNA follows: TGTGCCAGCAGCCCCCTCCGACTAGCGGGAGGTGGGGATGAGCAGTACTTC. Amino acids: CASSPLRLAGGGDEQYF.

Turning to this clonotype: This likely reflects a read error, since a far larger clone is one base away. This chain connects TRBV6-1 to TRBJ2-7, with 8 bases aligning to TRBD2. Germline CDR1 reads MNHNS; CDR2 reads SASEGT. This CDR3 spans 14 amino acids. Trimming cost V 10 bases and J 7 bases; bases outside gene matches: 15. The chain's CDR3 is CAISGAGSYNEQYF. The CDR3 DNA reads TGTGCCATTAGCGGGGCCGGCTCCTACAATGAGCAGTACTTC.

This clonotype was seen ten or more times. The genes are TRBV19 and TRBJ1-1, with D perhaps matching TRBD1 (5 bases). CDR1 and CDR2 from the germline V gene are LNHDA and SQIVND (reference sequence). The CDR3 extends over 13 amino acids. Trimming took off 3 bases at V and 4 bases at J, with 9 bases between the two ends. The CDR3 region is CASSMGGVTEAFF. CDR3 sequence (DNA): TGTGCCAGTAGTATGGGGGGTGTCACTGAAGCTTTCTTT.

The V call is TRBV9, the J call TRBJ1-3; D is uncertain. The CDR3 spans 15 residues. The germline V gene encodes CDR1 SGDLS and CDR2 YYNGEE. V was clipped by 4 bases and J by 0 bases, with 11 bases between them. The CDR3 DNA follows: TGTGCCAGCAGCACCGAAGGGAGCTCTGGAAACACCATATATTTT. This translates into CASSTEGSSGNTIYF.

This clonotype was seen many times. This chain connects TRBV27 to TRBJ1-1; D unclear. With 3 bases removed from V and 7 bases from J, the gap between germline ends came to 9 bases. This CDR3 has 12 amino acids. Germline lookup yields CDR1 MNHEY and CDR2 SMNVEV (reference sequence). CDR3 nucleotides: TGTGCCAGCAGTTTGCCAGGCGGTGAAGCTTTCTTT. This encodes CASSLPGGEAFF.

The chain carries TRBV27 and TRBJ2-2; no clear D gene. Looked up from germline, CDR1 is MNHEY and CDR2 is SMNVEV (reference sequence). V gave up 7 bases and J gave up 8 bases, with 14 bases separating them. The CDR3 runs to 13 residues. CDR3 in amino acids: CASTDAGVGELFF. CDR3 sequence (DNA): TGTGCCAGCACCGACGCCGGCGTGGGGGAGCTGTTTTTT.

This clonotype came up many times. The J gene is TRBJ2-5, the V gene TRBV6-2 or TRBV6-3, with unresolved D. This CDR3 spans 13 amino acids. Germline V gene lookup returns CDR1 MNHEY and CDR2 SVGEGT. Trimming left V 5 bases short and J 5 bases short, with 12 bases between. The CDR3 bases are TGTGCCAGCAGTGACGGGCTTGGGGAGACCCAGTACTTC. Translating gives CASSDGLGETQYF.

This clonotype has just a few counts. The V gene is TRBV12-3 or TRBV12-4, the J gene TRBJ2-5; TRBD2 agrees at 8 bases. This CDR3 is built from 13 residues. Trimming removed 4 bases from V and 3 bases from J; junction bases left unmatched: 1. The CDR3 sequence is CASSSGGKETQYF. The CDR3 nucleotides read TGTGCCAGCAGTTCGGGGGGGAAAGAGACCCAGTACTTC.

This clonotype has ten or more counts. The rearrangement links TRBV5-1 to TRBJ2-2, with no clear D. Trimming shortened V by 5 bases and J by 4 bases, and 15 bases separated the two germline ends. The CDR3 is 15 residues long. CDR1 is SGHRS and CDR2 is YFSETQ in the germline V gene. CDR3 coding DNA: TGCGCCAGCAGACCCGGACGGCCGGGCACCGGGGAGCTGTTTTTT. Its protein is CASRPGRPGTGELFF.

Many counts were recorded for this clonotype. The V call is TRBV2, the J call TRBJ2-7; D remains unclear. The CDR3 extends over 13 amino acids. Germline assignment: CDR1 SNHLY and CDR2 FYNNEI. V was clipped by 7 bases and J by 2 bases, with 12 bases between them. The CDR3 spells CASTIQDTYEQYF. CDR3 nucleotide sequence: TGTGCCAGCACCATTCAGGATACCTACGAGCAGTACTTC.

The genes are TRBV20-1 and TRBJ2-7; 10 bases map to TRBD2. V was pared by 3 bases and J by 2 bases, with 7 bases of the junction left unmatched. The CDR3 contains 15 residues. CDR1 DFQATT and CDR2 SNEGSKA come from the germline V gene (reference sequence). The CDR3 spells CSARQSGTSAYEQYF. Written as DNA, the CDR3 is TGCAGTGCTAGGCAGTCCGGGACTAGCGCCTACGAGCAGTACTTC.

This clonotype was counted once. This chain joins TRBV28 and TRBJ2-7; 7 bases line up with TRBD1. Germline loops: CDR1 MDHEN, CDR2 SYDVKM. V dropped 6 bases and J dropped 3; count of bases not matched to a gene: 20. This CDR3 comprises 18 residues. DNA for the CDR3: TGTGCCAGCAGAGGTAATGGACAGGTATCATCCTCCTTCTACGAGCAGTACTTC. It codes for CASRGNGQVSSSFYEQYF.

This clonotype was seen ten or more times. The rearrangement uses TRBV15 and TRBJ1-6; perhaps TRBD1 as D (5 bases). There are 17 residues in the CDR3. The germline gives CDR1 LNHNV, CDR2 YYDKDF (reference sequence). Trimming cost V 5 bases and J 1 base, with 15 bases left between them. CDR3 nucleotide sequence: TGTGCCACCAGCTCACAGCGGGGGTATTCCTATAATTCACCCCTCCACTTT. Its translation is CATSSQRGYSYNSPLHF.

This clonotype came up many times. This sequence joins TRBV19 and TRBJ2-1; 9 nucleotides align to TRBD2. The CDR3 spans 15 residues. With 5 bases clipped from V and 4 bases from J, the junction kept 6 bases outside the gene matches. CDR1 LNHDA and CDR2 SQIVND come from the germline V gene (reference sequence). The CDR3 sequence is CASSPLAGLYNEQFF. DNA for the CDR3: TGTGCCAGTAGTCCTCTAGCGGGGTTGTACAATGAGCAGTTCTTC.

This clonotype was seen only a few times. The V and J genes are TRBV28 and TRBJ2-3; the match to TRBD2 covers 10 bases. With V trimmed by 5 bases and J by 3 bases, 11 bases remained unmatched. Germline V gene sequence: CDR1 MDHEN, CDR2 SYDVKM. The CDR3 runs 17 residues. This chain's CDR3 is CASSNPRLAGVTDTQYF. The CDR3, as DNA: TGTGCCAGCAGTAACCCCCGCCTAGCGGGAGTTACAGATACGCAGTATTTT.

DNA for the CDR3: TGTGCCAGCAGCCAATCAGGGGGCTTGGGCAATCAGCCCCAGCATTTT. Amino acids: CASSQSGGLGNQPQHF. The genes are TRBV4-2 and TRBJ1-5; TRBD1 matches at 8 bases. Losses at the gene ends were 2 bases for V and 2 bases for J; bases not matched to a gene: 5. CDR1 is LGHNA and CDR2 is YNFKEQ in the germline V gene. The CDR3 consists of 16 residues.

This clonotype was seen many times. The chain couples TRBV19 to TRBJ2-1, with 7 bases lining up with TRBD2. V lost 0 bases to trimming and J lost 2 bases; unmatched junction nucleotides: 1. In germline, CDR1 is LNHDA, CDR2 SQIVND (reference sequence). The CDR3 covers 15 residues. The CDR3 DNA is TGTGCCAGTAGTATAGATGGGACTACCTACAATGAGCAGTTCTTC. This gives the protein CASSIDGTTYNEQFF.

This clonotype was seen many times. The V gene is TRBV3-1, the J gene TRBJ2-5, with 10 bases that match TRBD2. The CDR3 runs to 14 residues. Germline V gene data show CDR1 as LGHDT and CDR2 as YNNKEL (reference sequence). V was clipped by 1 base and J by 5 bases; unmatched bases: 1. In nucleotides, the CDR3 is TGTGCCAGCAGCCAAGCTAGCGGGAGTGAGACCCAGTACTTC. As protein: CASSQASGSETQYF.

This clonotype was seen many times. J is TRBJ2-5 and V is TRBV27, with D possibly TRBD1 on 6 matching bases. Trimming removed 1 base from V and 7 bases from J, with 22 bases in between. This CDR3 region has 17 residues. Germline assignment: CDR1 MNHEY and CDR2 SMNVEV (reference sequence). This CDR3 is CASSLFGTGLRPGTQYF. DNA for the CDR3: TGTGCCAGCAGTTTATTTGGTACAGGGCTTAGGCCCGGGACCCAGTACTTC.

Many counts were recorded for this clonotype. The J gene is TRBJ2-7, the V gene TRBV7-2; D may be TRBD1 (6 bases). Deletions cut 3 bases from V and 0 bases from J, with 12 bases between. Per the germline V gene, CDR1 is SGHTA and CDR2 is FQGNSA. The CDR3 spans 15 residues. CDR3 nucleotide sequence: TGTGCCAGCAGCTTGGTTCCAGGGGCCTCCTACGAGCAGTACTTC. Translated: CASSLVPGASYEQYF.

In this sample, this clonotype turned up many times. The CDR3 is CASSRLIGETQYF. CDR3 bases: TGTGCCAGTAGTCGTCTGATCGGAGAGACCCAGTACTTC. The chain recombines TRBV19 with TRBJ2-5; D gene uncertain. The CDR3 sequence is 13 residues long. The V end was cut by 5 bases, the J end by 4 bases, with 11 bases between. CDR1 LNHDA and CDR2 SQIVND come from the germline V gene (reference sequence).